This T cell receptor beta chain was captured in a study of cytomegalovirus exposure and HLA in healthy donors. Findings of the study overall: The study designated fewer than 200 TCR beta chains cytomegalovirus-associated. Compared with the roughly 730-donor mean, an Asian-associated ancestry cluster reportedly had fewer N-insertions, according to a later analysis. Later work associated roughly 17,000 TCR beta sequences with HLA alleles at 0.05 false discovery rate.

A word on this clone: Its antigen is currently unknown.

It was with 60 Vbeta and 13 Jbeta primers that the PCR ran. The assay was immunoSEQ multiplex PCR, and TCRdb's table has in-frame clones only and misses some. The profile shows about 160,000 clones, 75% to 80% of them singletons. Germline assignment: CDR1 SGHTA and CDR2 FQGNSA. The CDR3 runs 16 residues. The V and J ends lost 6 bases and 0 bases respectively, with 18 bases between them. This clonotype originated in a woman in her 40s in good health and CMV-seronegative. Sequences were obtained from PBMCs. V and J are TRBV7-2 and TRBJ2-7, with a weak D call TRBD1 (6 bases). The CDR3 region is CASRLYTGHSSYEQYF. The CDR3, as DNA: TGTGCCAGCAGATTGTACACGGGACATAGCTCCTACGAGCAGTACTTC.